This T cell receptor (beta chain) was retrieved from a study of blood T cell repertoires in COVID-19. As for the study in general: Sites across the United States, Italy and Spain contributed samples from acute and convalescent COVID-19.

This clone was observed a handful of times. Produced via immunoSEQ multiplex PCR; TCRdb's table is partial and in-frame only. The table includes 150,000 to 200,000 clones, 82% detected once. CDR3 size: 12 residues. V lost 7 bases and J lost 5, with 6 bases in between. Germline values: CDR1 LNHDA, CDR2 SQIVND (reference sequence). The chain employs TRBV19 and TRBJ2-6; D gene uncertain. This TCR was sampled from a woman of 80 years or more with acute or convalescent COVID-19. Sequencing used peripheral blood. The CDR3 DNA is TGTGCCAGTACCGCGTGGGCCAACGTCCTGACTTTC. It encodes CASTAWANVLTF.